The 19 T cell receptor beta chains below come from one sample, sequenced in a study of blood T cell repertoires in COVID-19. Sequenced by immunoSEQ multiplex PCR; TCRdb stores in-frame clones only, minus some. The sample has fewer than 70,000 clones, over 60% seen once. The sequencing input was peripheral blood. The receptors here all came from a man aged 25 to 40 with COVID-19, enrolled during active disease.

This chain joins TRBV29-1 and TRBJ2-1, with D possibly matching TRBD2 (5 bases). V was cut by 7 bases and J by 6 bases, with 34 bases left in between. Germline CDR1 reads SQVTM; CDR2 reads ANQGSEA. CDR3 size: 19 residues. CDR3 loop: CSARRSYFGVSELGNEQFF. The CDR3 region has the DNA TGCAGCGCCCGGCGCTCGTATTTCGGGGTTTCGGAATTAGGCAATGAGCAGTTCTTC.

The gene calls are TRBV6-4 and TRBJ2-2; no reliable D call. The V end lost 3 bases, the J end lost 3 bases, and 8 bases lay between the germline ends. This CDR3 spans 14 amino acids. Germline-derived CDR1 and CDR2 are MRHNA and SNTAGT. CDR3 amino acids: CASSESVYTGELFF. Written as DNA, the CDR3 is TGTGCCAGCAGTGAGTCGGTGTACACCGGGGAGCTGTTTTTT.

The V and J genes are TRBV27 and TRBJ2-1, with 9 bases lining up with TRBD2. V shed 2 bases, J shed 8 bases, and the junction held 7 bases outside the gene matches. The CDR3 loop spans 15 amino acids. Germline CDR1 is MNHEY and CDR2 is SMNVEV (reference sequence). CDR3 DNA sequence: TGTGCCAGCAGTTTAGTTCAGCGGGGGGTCGATGAGCAGTTCTTC. This translates into CASSLVQRGVDEQFF.

This clone was detected once. V is TRBV7-9 and J is TRBJ1-2, with D perhaps matching TRBD1 (6 bases). V lost 5 bases to trimming and J lost 4 bases, with 14 bases between them. The CDR3 is 14 residues long. Germline CDR1 SEHNR, CDR2 FQNEAQ (reference sequence). The CDR3 reads CASSQGTNFYGYTF. The CDR3 DNA is TGTGCCAGCAGCCAGGGGACGAACTTCTATGGCTACACCTTC.

The gene calls are TRBV6-5 and TRBJ1-5; no firm D call. Trimming shortened V by 0 bases and J by 3 bases, and 6 bases separated the two germline ends. Looked up from germline, CDR1 is MNHEY and CDR2 is SVGAGI. The CDR3 is 14 amino acids. This CDR3 is CASSYSPINQPQHF. For the CDR3, the DNA is TGTGCCAGCAGTTACTCCCCCATCAATCAGCCCCAGCATTTT.

This clone turned up a few times. V and J are TRBV27 and TRBJ2-1, with a weak D call TRBD2 (7 bases). The CDR3 has 17 amino acids. Trimming left V 4 bases short and J 0 bases short, with 16 bases between. Germline CDR1 is MNHEY and CDR2 is SMNVEV (reference sequence). The CDR3 nucleotides are TGTGCCAGCAGTTCCCCCAGGGGCGGGAGCTCCTACAATGAGCAGTTCTTC. Amino acid sequence: CASSSPRGGSSYNEQFF.

The J gene is TRBJ2-3, the V gene TRBV10-3, with unresolved D. Germline CDR1 is ENHRY and CDR2 is SYGVKD. Trimming took off 2 bases at V and 5 bases at J, with 8 bases between the two ends. This CDR3 region has 13 residues. The CDR3 sequence is CAISELAVDTQYF. The CDR3 nucleotides read TGTGCCATCAGTGAGCTGGCTGTAGATACGCAGTATTTT.

The sample holds one count of this clone. V is TRBV29-1 and J is TRBJ2-3, with D possibly being TRBD1 (5 bases). V was trimmed by 8 bases and J by 4 bases, leaving 10 bases between them. CDR1 is SQVTM and CDR2 is ANQGSEA in the germline V gene. This CDR3 spans 11 amino acids. CDR3 sequence: CSFSGPDTQYF. CDR3 sequence (DNA): TGCAGCTTCTCAGGGCCAGATACGCAGTATTTT.

This clone turned up a few times. The CDR3 spells CASSLGQSDTQYF. CDR3 DNA: TGTGCCAGCAGTTTAGGGCAGTCAGATACGCAGTATTTT. The chain joins TRBV12-3 or TRBV12-4 to TRBJ2-3; D gene ambiguous. V was pared by 1 base and J by 4 bases, with 6 bases between. The CDR3 has 13 amino acids.

This clone showed up just a few times. This chain connects TRBV3-1 (or the pseudogene TRBV3-2) to TRBJ1-3, with 12 nucleotides matching TRBD1. Losses at the gene ends were 6 bases for V and 4 bases for J; bases not matched to a gene: 13. The CDR3 is made up of 18 amino acids. In germline, CDR1 is LGHDT, CDR2 YNNKEL (reference sequence). DNA for the CDR3: TGTGCCAGCAGGCACCGGGACAGGGGGCGCTTTAAAGGAAACACCATATATTTT. Translation gives CASRHRDRGRFKGNTIYF.

This chain connects TRBV9 to TRBJ1-1; D is possibly TRBD1 (6 bases). This CDR3 contains 16 residues. The V gene's germline CDR1 is SGDLS and CDR2 YYNGEE. Trimming shortened V by 0 bases and J by 3 bases, and 15 bases separated the two germline ends. CDR3 in DNA: TGTGCCAGCAGCGTAGTGGGGGGGCGCGAGGACACTGAAGCTTTCTTT. Its translation: CASSVVGGREDTEAFF.

This chain links TRBV30 with TRBJ2-7; TRBD2 aligns across 9 bases. The trim removed 2 bases at V and 0 bases at J, leaving 5 bases unmatched. This CDR3 spans 15 amino acids. The germline CDR1 and CDR2 sequences are GTSNPN and SVGIG (reference sequence). The chain's CDR3 is CAWSPEAGGSYEQYF. CDR3 sequence (DNA): TGTGCCTGGAGTCCAGAAGCGGGGGGCTCCTACGAGCAGTACTTC.

The sample holds a few counts of this clone. The CDR3 here is CASSLPGQLYGYTF. CDR3 in DNA: TGTGCCAGCAGCTTACCCGGACAGCTTTATGGCTACACCTTC. The gene calls are TRBV7-9 and TRBJ1-2; TRBD1 is a possible D gene (6 bases). The CDR3 covers 14 residues. The germline gives CDR1 SEHNR, CDR2 FQNEAQ (reference sequence). V lost 2 bases and J lost 5, with 12 bases in between.

This clone has just one count. The chain recombines TRBV5-4 with TRBJ2-3; 7 nucleotides align to TRBD2. CDR3 size: 14 residues. Germline CDR1 reads SGHNT; CDR2 reads YYREEE (reference sequence). V lost 4 bases, J lost 0 bases, and 2 bases stayed unmatched. CDR3: CASSPGGSTDTQYF. The CDR3 DNA is TGTGCCAGCAGCCCGGGGGGTAGCACAGATACGCAGTATTTT.

This rearrangement joins TRBV9 to TRBJ1-2; D perhaps matches TRBD1 (6 bases). Trimming pared 0 bases from V and 2 bases from J, leaving 11 bases between. CDR1 SGDLS and CDR2 YYNGEE come from the germline V gene. The CDR3 has 15 residues. CDR3 bases: TGTGCCAGCAGCGTAGAGGGGACATTGAACTATGGCTACACCTTC. Protein: CASSVEGTLNYGYTF.

The chain joins TRBV10-3 to TRBJ1-1; D is unresolved. Germline lookup yields CDR1 ENHRY and CDR2 SYGVKD. Trimming shortened V by 7 bases and J by 11 bases, and 17 bases separated the two germline ends. This CDR3 spans 12 amino acids. The CDR3 region has the DNA TGTGCCATCACCCCGGGAGAGGGCGAGGCTTTCTTT. Amino acids: CAITPGEGEAFF.

J is TRBJ2-7 and V is TRBV4-1, with 12 bases that match TRBD1. CDR3 length: 15 amino acids. Germline V gene sequence: CDR1 MGHRA, CDR2 YSYEKL. J lost 6 bases, V lost 1 base, and 4 bases had no gene match. CDR3: CASSQGDRGHGEQYF. As DNA, the CDR3 is TGCGCCAGCAGCCAAGGGGACAGGGGGCATGGCGAGCAGTACTTC.

The table lists this clone with a few counts. CDR3 DNA: TGTGCCAGCAGTGAAAGCCGACTAGCGGGGAAGACCCAGTACTTC. Its protein product is CASSESRLAGKTQYF. The V gene is TRBV2, the J gene TRBJ2-5, with 11 bases that match TRBD2. J gave up 6 bases and V 2 bases, and 5 bases lay outside the gene matches. Germline assignment: CDR1 SNHLY and CDR2 FYNNEI. The length of the CDR3 is 15 residues.

This clone was observed a single time. J is TRBJ2-1 and V is TRBV4-2; 7 positions agree with TRBD2. The CDR3 sequence is 15 residues long. Trimming took 1 base from V and 4 from J; bases not matched to a gene: 4. The V gene's germline CDR1 is LGHNA and CDR2 YNFKEQ. The CDR3 loop reads CASSQVGGSYNEQFF. The CDR3 DNA reads as TGTGCCAGCAGCCAAGTAGGCGGGAGTTACAATGAGCAGTTCTTC.